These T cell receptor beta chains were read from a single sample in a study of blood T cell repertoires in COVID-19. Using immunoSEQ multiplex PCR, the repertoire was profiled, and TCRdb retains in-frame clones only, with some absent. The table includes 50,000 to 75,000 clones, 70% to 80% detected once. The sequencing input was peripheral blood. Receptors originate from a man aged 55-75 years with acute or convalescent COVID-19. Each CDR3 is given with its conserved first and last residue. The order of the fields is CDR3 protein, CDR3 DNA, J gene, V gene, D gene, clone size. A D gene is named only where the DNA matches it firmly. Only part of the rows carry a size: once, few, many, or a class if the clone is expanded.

CASSSGFGQGSRSYEQYF | TGTGCCAGCAGTTCAGGATTCGGACAGGGGTCGAGGAGCTACGAGCAGTACTTC | TRBJ2-7 | TRBV6-2/TRBV6-3 | TRBD1 | .
CASSPREWNYGYTF | TGTGCCAGCAGTCCCAGGGAATGGAACTATGGCTACACCTTC | TRBJ1-2 | TRBV27 | . | .
CATSLYRVGQPQHF | TGTGCCACCAGTTTATACAGGGTTGGACAGCCCCAGCATTTT | TRBJ1-5 | TRBV24-1 | . | .
CASSPGQFYGYTF | TGTGCCAGCAGCCCGGGACAGTTCTATGGCTACACCTTC | TRBJ1-2 | TRBV14 | TRBD1 | once
CARKQEYTEAFF | TGTGCCAGGAAACAAGAATACACTGAAGCTTTCTTT | TRBJ1-1 | TRBV3-1/TRBV3-2 | . | .
CASGLGPRGYTF | TGTGCTAGTGGTTTGGGCCCGCGGGGCTACACCTTC | TRBJ1-2 | TRBV12-5 | . | .
CASSRGTGEGETQYF | TGCGCCAGCAGCAGAGGGACAGGGGAAGGGGAGACCCAGTACTTC | TRBJ2-5 | TRBV5-1 | TRBD1 | .
CASSPDRRSGGYTF | TGTGCCAGCAGCCCAGACAGGAGGAGCGGCGGCTACACCTTC | TRBJ1-2 | TRBV9 | . | .
CASRKNHNNRGSHRTYEQYF | TGTGCCAGTAGAAAAAACCATAACAATCGGGGATCTCACCGTACCTACGAGCAGTACTTC | TRBJ2-7 | TRBV19 | . | .
CASSLEGAGPETYF | TGTGCCAGCAGCTTAGAGGGCGCGGGACCGGAGACGTACTTC | TRBJ2-7 | TRBV7-9 | . | .
CASSPRQGDYEQYF | TGTGCCAGCAGCCCCCGACAGGGGGACTACGAGCAGTACTTC | TRBJ2-7 | TRBV7-9 | TRBD1 | once
CASSMASGRADTQYF | TGTGCCAGTAGTATGGCTAGCGGGAGAGCAGATACGCAGTATTTT | TRBJ2-3 | TRBV19 | TRBD2 | .
CASSLDGARGSGKLFF | TGTGCCAGCAGCTTAGATGGTGCCAGGGGATCGGGGAAACTGTTTTTT | TRBJ1-4 | TRBV11-2 | . | .
CASSLGIGSYELYF | TGTGCCAGCAGCTTAGGCATAGGGAGTTACGAGCTGTACTTC | TRBJ2-7 | TRBV11-2 | . | few
CASSLVNRQETQYF | TGTGCCAGCAGCTTGGTCAACAGGCAAGAGACCCAGTACTTC | TRBJ2-5 | TRBV5-8 | . | .
CASSQAATDLSSYNEQFF | TGTGCCAGCAGCCAAGCGGCGACTGACTTAAGCTCCTACAATGAGCAGTTCTTC | TRBJ2-1 | TRBV4-2 | . | .
CASSLIPRYNEQFF | TGTGCCAGCAGCTTAATTCCGCGGTACAATGAGCAGTTCTTC | TRBJ2-1 | TRBV7-6 | . | .
CASSRGNQPQHF | TGTGCCAGCTCCCGGGGCAATCAGCCCCAGCATTTT | TRBJ1-5 | TRBV5-6 | . | few
CASSPAGTAGQPQHF | TGCGCCAGCAGCCCAGCCGGGACAGCGGGTCAGCCCCAGCATTTT | TRBJ1-5 | TRBV4-1 | TRBD1 | once
CATSGGAYGWTGQGETQYF | TGTGCCACCAGTGGTGGGGCATATGGGTGGACGGGCCAGGGGGAGACCCAGTACTTC | TRBJ2-5 | TRBV24-1 | . | .
CASSLGVAGGISKNIQYF | TGTGCCAGCAGCTTGGGGGTAGCGGGAGGAATTTCCAAAAACATTCAGTACTTC | TRBJ2-4 | TRBV7-9 | TRBD2 | .
CASSPYRQVPGETQYF | TGTGCCAGCTCACCCTACCGACAGGTCCCGGGGGAGACCCAGTACTTC | TRBJ2-5 | TRBV18 | . | .
CASSESQGLTEAFF | TGTGCCAGCAGTGAAAGCCAGGGTCTAACTGAAGCTTTCTTT | TRBJ1-1 | TRBV2 | . | .
CATSDYQERTDTQYF | TGTGCCACCAGTGATTACCAGGAACGGACAGATACGCAGTATTTT | TRBJ2-3 | TRBV24-1 | . | .
CASSRDRVSGELFF | TGTGCCAGCAGCCGGGACAGGGTCTCCGGGGAGCTGTTTTTT | TRBJ2-2 | TRBV6-4 | TRBD1 | few
CASSPPQGSSYEQYF | TGTGCCAGCAGTCCCCCTCAGGGGAGCTCCTACGAGCAGTACTTC | TRBJ2-7 | TRBV27 | . | .
CASSPGGKNEKLFF | TGTGCCAGCAGCCCGGGAGGGAAGAATGAAAAACTGTTTTTT | TRBJ1-4 | TRBV7-2 | . | .
CASSLMGLAGVGEQYF | TGTGCCAGCAGCTTAATGGGACTAGCGGGAGTGGGTGAGCAGTACTTC | TRBJ2-7 | TRBV7-9 | TRBD2 | few
CASRGQGHQPQHF | TGTGCCAGCAGAGGACAGGGTCATCAGCCCCAGCATTTT | TRBJ1-5 | TRBV2 | TRBD1 | .
CASSTTGIPDQFF | TGTGCCAGCTCAACGACAGGGATCCCCGACCAGTTCTTC | TRBJ2-1 | TRBV18 | TRBD1 | .
CASSLLGSGGIKLFF | TGTGCCAGCAGTTTATTGGGTTCGGGGGGGATAAAACTGTTTTTT | TRBJ1-4 | TRBV28 | . | .
CASSHSAKKDYEKGLAGDEQYF | TGTGCCAGCAGCCATTCGGCTAAAAAAGATTACGAGAAGGGACTAGCGGGAGACGAGCAGTACTTC | TRBJ2-7 | TRBV14 | TRBD2 | .
CASSMPAGNQPQHF | TGTGCCAGTAGTATGCCGGCGGGCAATCAGCCCCAGCATTTT | TRBJ1-5 | TRBV19 | . | .
CATSRDKGGTGELFF | TGTGCCACCAGCAGAGATAAAGGAGGCACCGGGGAGCTGTTTTTT | TRBJ2-2 | TRBV15 | . | .
CASRVGHGTGELFF | TGTGCCAGCAGGGTGGGACACGGCACCGGGGAGCTGTTTTTT | TRBJ2-2 | TRBV6-5 | . | .
CASSLTGQPPYEQYF | TGTGCCAGCAGCTTAACGGGACAACCCCCCTACGAGCAGTACTTC | TRBJ2-7 | TRBV7-3 | . | .
CASRPRVPYEQYF | TGTGCCAGCAGACCCAGGGTCCCCTACGAGCAGTACTTC | TRBJ2-7 | TRBV27 | . | .
CASSYWGAGELFF | TGTGCCAGCAGTTACTGGGGGGCCGGGGAGCTGTTTTTT | TRBJ2-2 | TRBV6-2/TRBV6-3 | . | .
CASSPGGNTEAFF | TGCGCCAGCAGCCCGGGGGGAAACACTGAAGCTTTCTTT | TRBJ1-1 | TRBV10-2 | . | .
CASSPSGNTIYF | TGTGCCAGCAGTCCGTCTGGAAACACCATATATTTT | TRBJ1-3 | TRBV3-1/TRBV3-2 | . | .
CASSIGATGREQYF | TGTGCCAGTAGTATTGGGGCGACAGGGAGGGAGCAGTACTTC | TRBJ2-7 | TRBV19 | . | .